The 7 T cell receptor beta chains reported below all come from one sample, sequenced in a study of blood T cell repertoires in COVID-19. Data came from immunoSEQ multiplex PCR; TCRdb stores just in-frame clones and leaves some out. The table lists about 26,000 clones, roughly 90% of them singletons. Material: peripheral blood. The source of these receptors is a human donor in a cohort sampled during active COVID-19.

This clone was seen a single time. The rearrangement joins TRBV7-9 to TRBJ1-2; D may be TRBD1 (6 bases). This CDR3 comprises 12 residues. The germline gives CDR1 SEHNR, CDR2 FQNEAQ (reference sequence). Trimming took 5 bases from V and 13 from J, leaving 17 bases between them. The CDR3 nucleotides read TGTGCCAGCAGCCTAATGCTGGGGGCAGGCACCTTC. Translating it yields CASSLMLGAGTF.

The V call is TRBV9, the J call TRBJ2-1; 7 bases line up with TRBD1. The CDR3 totals 16 residues. Germline CDR1 reads SGDLS; CDR2 reads YYNGEE. V was clipped by 0 bases and J by 9 bases; unmatched bases: 12. The CDR3: CASSVEGAFEYVEQFF. The CDR3 DNA sequence: TGTGCCAGCAGCGTAGAGGGGGCGTTCGAGTACGTTGAGCAGTTCTTC.

J is TRBJ2-7 and V is TRBV5-1; 9 bases are shared with TRBD2. CDR1 is SGHRS and CDR2 is YFSETQ in the germline V gene. The CDR3 has 16 residues. V trimming: 1 base; J trimming: 2 bases; junction bases outside the gene matches: 7. CDR3 in amino acids: CASSLRKREDTYEQYF. CDR3 DNA sequence: TGCGCCAGCAGCTTGCGTAAGCGGGAGGATACCTACGAGCAGTACTTC.

V is TRBV4-1 and J is TRBJ1-4; 8 nucleotides agree with TRBD1. V lost 5 bases to trimming and J lost 3 bases; unmatched junction nucleotides: 5. Germline V gene lookup returns CDR1 MGHRA and CDR2 YSYEKL. The CDR3 extends over 15 amino acids. The CDR3 reads CASSLTGDSNEKLFF. CDR3 bases: TGCGCCAGCAGCTTGACAGGGGATTCTAATGAAAAACTGTTTTTT.

The gene calls are TRBV7-2 and TRBJ2-5; 9 bases map to TRBD2. The CDR3 is 16 amino acids. CDR1 SGHTA and CDR2 FQGNSA come from the germline V gene. V was clipped by 1 base and J by 5 bases; unmatched bases: 8. The CDR3 coding sequence is TGTGCCAGCAGCTTAGTTCTTGCGGGAGGGGGGGAGACCCAGTACTTC. Its translation: CASSLVLAGGGETQYF.

The V gene is TRBV27, the J gene TRBJ2-1, with TRBD2 matching 8 bases. This CDR3 contains 16 residues. In germline, CDR1 is MNHEY, CDR2 SMNVEV (reference sequence). Germline trimming cut 5 bases from V and 3 bases from J; bases unmatched to any gene: 9. CDR3 nucleotides: TGTGCCAGCAGTCCATTAGCGGGACTGGGCTACAATGAGCAGTTCTTC. The encoded protein is CASSPLAGLGYNEQFF.

This chain links TRBV5-1 with TRBJ2-5, with TRBD2 as a possible D gene (6 bases). Germline V gene sequence: CDR1 SGHRS, CDR2 YFSETQ. Trimming stripped 1 base from V and 2 bases from J, with 15 bases between. The CDR3 runs to 16 residues. The CDR3 loop reads CASSLNTGSGQETQYF. In DNA form, the CDR3 reads TGCGCCAGCAGCTTGAATACCGGGAGTGGACAAGAGACCCAGTACTTC.